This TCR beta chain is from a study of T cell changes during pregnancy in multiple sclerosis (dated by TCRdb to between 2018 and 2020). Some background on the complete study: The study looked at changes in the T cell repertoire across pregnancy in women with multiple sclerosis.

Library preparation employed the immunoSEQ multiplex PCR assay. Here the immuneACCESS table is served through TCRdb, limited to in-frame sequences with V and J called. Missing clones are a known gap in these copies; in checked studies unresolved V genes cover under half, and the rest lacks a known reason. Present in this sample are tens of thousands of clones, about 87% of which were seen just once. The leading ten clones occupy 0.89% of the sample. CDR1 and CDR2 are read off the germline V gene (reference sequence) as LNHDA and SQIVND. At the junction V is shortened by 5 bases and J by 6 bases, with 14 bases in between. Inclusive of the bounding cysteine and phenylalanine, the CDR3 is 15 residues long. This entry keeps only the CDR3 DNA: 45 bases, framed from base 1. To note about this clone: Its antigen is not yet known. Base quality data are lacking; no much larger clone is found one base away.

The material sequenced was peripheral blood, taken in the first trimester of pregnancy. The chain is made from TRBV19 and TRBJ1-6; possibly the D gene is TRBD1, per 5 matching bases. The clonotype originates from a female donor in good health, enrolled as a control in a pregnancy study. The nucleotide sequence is TGTGCCAGTAGTGAAAGACAGTCAGTTAATTCACCCCTCCACTTT. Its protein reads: CASSERQSVNSPLHF.